A single sample gave rise to the 17 T cell receptor beta chains below, sequenced in a study of OX40 agonist ivuxolimab in advanced cancers. TCRdb's copy holds only in-frame clones and misses some; the assay was immunoSEQ multiplex PCR. The repertoire holds over 80,000 clones, with 70% to 90% as singletons. The source material was CD4+ or CD8+ T cells sorted from blood, sampled in a trial of the OX40 agonist ivuxolimab. The receptors shown here come from an adult with an advanced solid tumor such as melanoma, head and neck, liver or kidney cancer.

The chain uses TRBV10-3 and TRBJ2-5; 7 nucleotides agree with TRBD2. The CDR3 covers 15 residues. In germline, CDR1 is ENHRY, CDR2 SYGVKD. The V and J ends lost 3 bases and 2 bases, in that order; junction bases with no gene match: 6. CDR3 sequence reads: CAISDVGGKQETQYF. CDR3 sequence (DNA): TGTGCCATCAGTGATGTGGGGGGGAAACAAGAGACCCAGTACTTC.

The chain couples TRBV2 to TRBJ1-1; D possibly corresponds to TRBD1 (6 bases). Trimming cost V 7 bases and J 3 bases, with 21 bases left between them. This CDR3 has 16 residues. CDR1 is SNHLY and CDR2 is FYNNEI in the germline V gene. The CDR3 here is CASTKGVRGSHTEAFF. For the CDR3, the DNA is TGTGCCAGCACCAAAGGTGTGAGGGGGTCGCACACTGAAGCTTTCTTT. Together with reference TRBV2 and TRBJ1-1, the CDR3 gives the full variable domain: EPEVTQTPSHQVTQMGQEVILRCVPISNHLYFYWYRQILGQKVEFLVSFYNNEISEKSEIFDDQFSVERPDGSNFTLKIRSTKLEDSAMYFCASTKGVRGSHTEAFFGQGTRLTVV.

This clone appeared a single time. The V call is TRBV7-2, the J call TRBJ2-3; no clear D. The CDR3 covers 15 residues. Trimming took 3 bases from V and 0 from J, leaving 10 bases between them. Germline assignment: CDR1 SGHTA and CDR2 FQGNSA. The DNA for the CDR3 is TGTGCCAGCAGCTTCGCGCGGTCTAGCACAGATACGCAGTATTTT. Translating it yields CASSFARSSTDTQYF.

The chain uses TRBV6-5 and TRBJ2-7, with D perhaps matching TRBD2 (6 bases). CDR3 length equals 14 residues. Trimming removed 0 bases at V and 6 bases at J, with 12 bases between. Looked up from germline, CDR1 is MNHEY and CDR2 is SVGAGI. CDR3 DNA sequence: TGTGCCAGCAGTTACTCCGGGGGAGATAGCGAGCAGTACTTC. It codes for CASSYSGGDSEQYF.

V and J are TRBV28 and TRBJ1-6, with 8 nucleotides matching TRBD1. Germline CDR1 and CDR2: MDHEN and SYDVKM. The CDR3 has 20 residues. J gave up 4 bases and V 4 bases, and 18 bases lay outside the gene matches. The CDR3 DNA reads as TGTGCCAGCAGTTCGAAAAACAACCTAGCGGACAGGGTTTATAATTCACCCCTCCACTTT. Translating gives CASSSKNNLADRVYNSPLHF.

The genes are TRBV13 and TRBJ1-2; 8 bases are a match to TRBD1. The CDR3 totals 18 residues. Per the germline V gene, CDR1 is PRHDT and CDR2 is FYEKMQ (reference sequence). V was pared by 4 bases and J by 7 bases, with 20 bases of the junction left unmatched. DNA for the CDR3: TGTGCCAGCAGCTCTAGACTAGGGACAGGCAACCGAAAGGGTGGCTACACCTTC. Translating it yields CASSSRLGTGNRKGGYTF.

This chain joins TRBV6-9 and TRBJ2-5, with 10 positions matching TRBD1. The CDR3 runs 17 residues. The ends lost 3 bases at V and 3 bases at J; junction bases unmatched: 10. The germline CDR1 and CDR2 sequences are MNHGY and SVAAGI. The CDR3 loop reads CASSYPRDRGSEETQYF. DNA of the CDR3: TGTGCCAGCAGTTACCCCCGGGACAGGGGCAGTGAAGAGACCCAGTACTTC.

The CDR3 loop is CASTLTGTGVGSPLHF. Written as DNA, the CDR3 is TGCGCCAGCACTCTGACCGGGACGGGTGTTGGATCACCCCTCCACTTT. The V and J genes are TRBV5-1 and TRBJ1-6; a weak D match, TRBD1 (5 bases). Germline CDR1 and CDR2: SGHRS and YFSETQ. Trimming pared 6 bases from V and 10 bases from J, leaving 23 bases between. This CDR3 spans 16 amino acids.

V and J are TRBV7-9 and TRBJ1-1, with D possibly matching TRBD1 (5 bases). The CDR3 loop spans 15 amino acids. Germline V gene lookup returns CDR1 SEHNR and CDR2 FQNEAQ (reference sequence). Between the trimmed V and J ends, which lost 4 bases and 1 base, there was a span of 13 bases. The CDR3 nucleotides read TGTGCCAGCAGCTGGGTTGGGACGGGGAACACTGAAGCTTTCTTT. Its protein is CASSWVGTGNTEAFF.

The rearrangement uses TRBV5-8 and TRBJ1-1, with D maybe TRBD1 (5 bases). Per germline, CDR1 SGHTS and CDR2 YDEGEE. The CDR3 runs 14 residues. The V end lost 4 bases, the J end lost 4 bases, and 14 bases lay between the germline ends. The CDR3 sequence is CASSRDQRGTEAFF. CDR3 sequence (DNA): TGTGCCAGCAGCCGGGACCAAAGGGGCACTGAAGCTTTCTTT.

This clone came up once. J is TRBJ1-5 and V is TRBV5-3, with TRBD1 as a possible D gene (6 bases). TRBV5-3 is an ORF; its function is uncertain. This CDR3 contains 15 residues. Between the trimmed V and J ends, which lost 3 bases and 7 bases, there was a span of 17 bases. The CDR3 DNA reads as TGTGCCAGAAGCTGGGGGCCCCCAAGGGGACAGCCCCAGCATTTT. Amino acids: CARSWGPPRGQPQHF.

V usage is TRBV7-9 and J usage is TRBJ2-3, with TRBD1 identical over 8 bases. CDR1 is SEHNR, CDR2 FQNEAQ, per germline (reference sequence). This CDR3 has 15 amino acids. V was pared by 2 bases and J by 6 bases, with 7 bases of the junction left unmatched. The CDR3 protein is CASSLSPGGWDTQYF. CDR3 in DNA: TGTGCCAGCAGCTTATCTCCAGGGGGCTGGGATACGCAGTATTTT.

The CDR3 DNA is TGTGCCAGCAGCGCGGGACGGTATAATGAAAAACTGTTTTTT. Amino acids: CASSAGRYNEKLFF. The V and J genes are TRBV9 and TRBJ1-4; possible D gene TRBD1, 5 bases. This CDR3 spans 14 amino acids. Germline V gene data show CDR1 as SGDLS and CDR2 as YYNGEE. Deletions cut 3 bases from V and 4 bases from J, with 10 bases between.

The V gene is TRBV6-6, the J gene TRBJ2-7; D is unclear. Germline loops: CDR1 MNHNY, CDR2 SVGAGI (reference sequence). The V and J ends lost 5 bases and 2 bases respectively, with 10 bases between them. This CDR3 is 13 amino acids long. The DNA for the CDR3 is TGTGCCAGCAGTCCCCCTGGCCCCTACGAGCAGTACTTC. Translated: CASSPPGPYEQYF.

The J gene is TRBJ2-3, the V gene TRBV6-5, with 8 bases lining up with TRBD1. V dropped 2 bases and J dropped 1; count of bases not matched to a gene: 5. The germline V gene has CDR1 MNHEY and CDR2 SVGAGI. The length of the CDR3 is 16 residues. In nucleotides, the CDR3 is TGTGCCAGCAGTTACGCCGGGGGACAGGGCACAGATACGCAGTATTTT. It yields the protein CASSYAGGQGTDTQYF.

The V and J genes are TRBV6-5 and TRBJ2-7, with D hard to call. The CDR3 is made up of 11 amino acids. V gave up 6 bases and J gave up 7 bases, with 10 bases separating them. Per the germline V gene, CDR1 is MNHEY and CDR2 is SVGAGI. The CDR3 loop is CASSQAREQYF. CDR3 nucleotides: TGTGCCAGCAGCCAGGCGCGGGAGCAGTACTTC.

This clone was detected only once. V gene TRBV6-5 combines with J gene TRBJ2-5; D tentatively fits TRBD1 or TRBD2 (6 bases each). CDR1 MNHEY and CDR2 SVGAGI come from the germline V gene. Trimming stripped 6 bases from V and 5 bases from J, with 19 bases between. The CDR3 has 15 amino acids. In nucleotides, the CDR3 is TGTGCCAGCAGCCTCTATGGGGGGCTAGGGGAGACCCAGTACTTC. Translating gives CASSLYGGLGETQYF.